This T cell receptor (beta chain) was identified during a study of blood T cell repertoires in COVID-19. Study-wide context: The United States, Italy and Spain were the sources of the acute and convalescent COVID-19 samples. T cells, B-cell-depleted T cells, or PBMCs provided the cDNA or gDNA that served as material.

Measured with immunoSEQ multiplex PCR; TCRdb has only the in-frame clones, and not every one. Of 85,000 to 130,000 clones detected, around 75% appear once; the ten largest clones hold about 1%. Deletions cut 6 bases from V and 0 bases from J, with 15 bases between. The CDR3 spans 15 residues. Germline loops: CDR1 LNHDA, CDR2 SQIVND (reference sequence). The TCR originated in a human donor with acute or convalescent COVID-19. The donor label of this sample is uncertain. This chain joins TRBV19 and TRBJ2-7; D is uncertain. The sequenced sample was peripheral blood. The CDR3 here is CASSKRPASSYEQYF. DNA of the CDR3: TGTGCCAGTAGCAAACGGCCAGCGAGCTCCTACGAGCAGTACTTC.